The present T cell receptor beta chain was sequenced within a study of T cell responses to AZD1222 COVID-19 vaccine. Only one count was recorded for this clone. The antigen is undetermined. V lost 7 bases, J lost 8 bases, and 18 bases lay in between. The CDR3 spans 14 residues. CDR1 is SGHNT, CDR2 YYREEE, per germline (reference sequence). Clones were read by immunoSEQ multiplex PCR, and TCRdb kept only the in-frame ones, dropping some. The data show approximately 77,000 clones, 75% to 90% seen once. Findings and limits, study-wide: CD4 TCRs covered the whole spike, strongest at regions 160-218 and 743-854. Unmutated variant regions reportedly attract nearly half of all spike-specific TCRs. Just a handful of people given AZD1222 tested seropositive at baseline. White British donors predominated, females outnumbered males, and clonal diversity was possibly underestimated.

The sequencing used peripheral blood, collected 28 days after the second AZD1222 dose. The TCR sequence derives from an adult who received the AZD1222 COVID-19 vaccine. The chain employs TRBV5-4 and TRBJ1-4; D is possibly TRBD1 (6 bases). The CDR3 protein is CASGTNRADEKLFF. DNA for the CDR3: TGTGCCAGCGGGACGAACAGGGCCGACGAAAAACTGTTTTTT.